One T cell receptor (beta chain) is described in this entry. The sample comes from a study of blood T cell repertoires in COVID-19. Study-level background: Samples representing acute and convalescent COVID-19 were sourced from the United States, Italy and Spain. Sources were T cells, B-cell-depleted T cells, or PBMCs; the material itself was cDNA or gDNA.

Trimming cost V 5 bases and J 4 bases, with 15 bases left between them. The germline V gene encodes CDR1 SGHVS and CDR2 FNYEAQ. The CDR3 has 15 amino acids. In the original analysis: By means of reference gene primer amplification, nucleated cell counts were estimated. Profiled with immunoSEQ multiplex PCR; TCRdb holds only in-frame clones, not every one. V, J and clone size are those of that table, while D and trimming were read from the DNA. Of approximately 190,000 clones listed, around nine tenths are singletons. The gene calls are TRBV7-6 and TRBJ2-1, with D unresolved. Sequenced: peripheral blood. The sequence came from a man between 50 and 59 years old with acute or convalescent COVID-19. CDR3 sequence reads: CASSVRPASYNEQFF. CDR3 DNA sequence: TGTGCCAGCAGCGTACGTCCCGCGTCATACAATGAGCAGTTCTTC. Variable domain in full (rest from reference TRBV7-6 and TRBJ2-1): GAGVSQSPRYKVTKRGQDVALRCDPISGHVSLYWYRQALGQGPEFLTYFNYEAQQDKSGLPNDRFSAERPEGSISTLTIQRTEQRDSAMYRCASSVRPASYNEQFFGPGTRLTVL.